The 11 T cell receptor beta chains listed next were all sequenced from one sample in a study of blood T cell repertoires in COVID-19 (TCRdb year 2020). The method behind the library was the immunoSEQ multiplex PCR assay. Imported from immuneACCESS, the table was reduced by TCRdb to in-frame sequences with V and J called. These copies leave out some clones; in studies compared against another copy, an unresolved V gene accounts for under half, and the cause of the remainder is not known. The sample data list fewer than 350,000 clones, and around 90% of these were observed just once. Together, the top ten hold about 1.7% of the sample. Sequenced: PBMCs or T cells enriched from blood (not recorded which). These receptors came from a woman aged 40 to 55 who had recovered from COVID-19.

About this clone: Distinct nucleotide sequences in the sample also encode this CDR3. The V call is TRBV6-5, the J call TRBJ2-1; the match to TRBD2 covers 10 bases. The CDR3 is 15 amino acids. Germline V gene data show CDR1 as MNHEY and CDR2 as SVGAGI. Trimming took 2 bases from V and 2 from J; bases not matched to a gene: 0. The DNA for the CDR3 is TGTGCCAGCAGTTACGGACTAGCGGCCTACAATGAGCAGTTCTTC. It translates to CASSYGLAAYNEQFF.

This chain connects TRBV5-1 to TRBJ2-7, with a weak D call TRBD1 (7 bases). V lost 0 bases, J lost 3 bases, and 10 bases lay in between. Germline-derived CDR1 and CDR2 are SGHRS and YFSETQ. The CDR3 has 14 residues. The chain's CDR3 is CASSLAGGGYEQYF. The CDR3 DNA is TGCGCCAGCAGCTTGGCAGGGGGAGGCTACGAGCAGTACTTC.

The chain carries TRBV5-1 and TRBJ2-7; TRBD1 matches at 8 bases. From germline, CDR1 is SGHRS and CDR2 YFSETQ. The CDR3 is made up of 15 amino acids. The V segment lost 0 bases and the J segment 2 bases; nucleotides outside the gene matches: 4. CDR3: CASSLVATGAYEQYF. CDR3 coding DNA: TGCGCCAGCAGCTTGGTTGCGACAGGGGCCTACGAGCAGTACTTC.

The chain links TRBV6-5 to TRBJ1-5; D gene ambiguous. Deletions cut 3 bases from V and 6 bases from J, with 9 bases between. The germline V gene encodes CDR1 MNHEY and CDR2 SVGAGI. The CDR3 consists of 13 residues. The CDR3 DNA sequence: TGTGCCAGCAGTTATGTACAGAGTCAGCCCCAGCATTTT. Its translation: CASSYVQSQPQHF.

The chain links TRBV5-1 to TRBJ2-3; 10 nucleotides line up with TRBD2. The CDR3 is 15 residues long. J lost 6 bases, V lost 5 bases, and 9 bases had no gene match. The germline V gene has CDR1 SGHRS and CDR2 YFSETQ. This chain's CDR3 is CASRTTSGPGDTQYF. The CDR3 bases are TGCGCCAGCAGAACGACTAGCGGGCCCGGGGATACGCAGTATTTT.

The gene calls are TRBV6-2 or TRBV6-3 and TRBJ2-7; D perhaps matches TRBD2 (6 bases). Germline V gene sequence: CDR1 MNHEY, CDR2 SVGEGT. Trimming shortened V by 2 bases and J by 7 bases, and 12 bases separated the two germline ends. There are 13 residues in the CDR3. The CDR3 coding sequence is TGTGCCAGCAGTTACCCGGGAGTACCTGAGCAGTACTTC. It translates to CASSYPGVPEQYF.

Only one count was recorded for this clone. As DNA, the CDR3 is TGTGCCAGCAGTGAGAGGGGACAGGGAATATACAATGAGCAGTTCTTC. Translation: CASSERGQGIYNEQFF. The gene calls are TRBV6-1 and TRBJ2-1; 9 bases align to TRBD1. Germline values: CDR1 MNHNS, CDR2 SASEGT. V lost 3 bases to trimming and J lost 4 bases; unmatched junction nucleotides: 7. CDR3 size: 16 residues.

As to this clone: This CDR3 is also generated by other DNA sequences in the sample. J is TRBJ1-2 and V is TRBV4-1, with 9 bases that match TRBD1. Germline V gives CDR1 MGHRA, CDR2 YSYEKL. The CDR3 extends over 15 amino acids. After removal of 1 base from V and 4 bases from J, the junction contained 4 bases not matched to a gene. The CDR3 is CASSQGGQGGYGYTF. CDR3 bases: TGCGCCAGCAGCCAAGGGGGACAGGGCGGCTATGGCTACACCTTC.

The chain is built from TRBV7-3 and TRBJ2-7, with 10 bases lining up with TRBD2. The CDR3 length is 13 residues. V trimming: 6 bases; J trimming: 6 bases; junction bases outside the gene matches: 5. Looked up from germline, CDR1 is SGHTA and CDR2 is FQGTGA. CDR3 bases: TGTGCCAGCAGTAGCGGGAGGCAGGCCGAGCAGTACTTC. Encoded protein: CASSSGRQAEQYF. Combining the CDR3 with reference TRBV7-3 and TRBJ2-7 gives the whole variable domain GAGVSQTPSNKVTEKGKYVELRCDPISGHTALYWYRQSLGQGPEFLIYFQGTGAADDSGLPNDRFFAVRPEGSVSTLKIQRTERGDSAVYLCASSSGRQAEQYFGPGTRLTVT.

In DNA form, the CDR3 reads TGTGCCAGCAAGTCCAGTACACTAGCCCCTTACAATGAGCAGTTCTTC. Its translation: CASKSSTLAPYNEQFF. J is TRBJ2-1 and V is TRBV21-1; the table's D call, TRBD2, has no DNA check behind it. TRBV21-1 is an annotated pseudogene. CDR3 size: 16 residues.

The chain links TRBV9 to TRBJ2-7, with 7 nucleotides matching TRBD1. The CDR3 is 16 residues long. The V gene end was trimmed by 1 base and the J gene end by 2 bases; junction bases not matched to a gene: 9. Germline CDR1 reads SGDLS; CDR2 reads YYNGEE. CDR3 DNA: TGTGCCAGCAGCGTATCTGCGACAGGGCCCACCTACGAGCAGTACTTC. Protein sequence: CASSVSATGPTYEQYF. Filled out from reference TRBV9 and TRBJ2-7, the complete variable domain reads DSGVTQTPKHLITATGQRVTLRCSPRSGDLSVYWYQQSLDQGLQFLIQYYNGEERAKGNILERFSAQQFPDLHSELNLSSLELGDSALYFCASSVSATGPTYEQYFGPGTRLTVT.